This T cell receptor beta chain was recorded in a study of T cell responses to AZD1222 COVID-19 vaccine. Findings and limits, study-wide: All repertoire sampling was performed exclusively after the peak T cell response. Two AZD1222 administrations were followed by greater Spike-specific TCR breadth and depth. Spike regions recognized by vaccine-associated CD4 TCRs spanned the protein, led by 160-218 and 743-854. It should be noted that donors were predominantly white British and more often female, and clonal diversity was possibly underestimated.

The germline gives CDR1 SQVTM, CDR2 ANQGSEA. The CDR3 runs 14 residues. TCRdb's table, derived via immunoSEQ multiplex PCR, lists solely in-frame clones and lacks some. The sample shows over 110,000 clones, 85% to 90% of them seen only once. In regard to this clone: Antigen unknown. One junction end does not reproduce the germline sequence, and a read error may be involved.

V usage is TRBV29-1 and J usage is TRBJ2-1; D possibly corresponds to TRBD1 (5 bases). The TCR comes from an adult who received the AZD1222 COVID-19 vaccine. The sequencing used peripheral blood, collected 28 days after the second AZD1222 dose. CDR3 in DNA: TGCAGCGTGGAAGACAGAAGAAGTTACAATGAGCAGTTCTTC. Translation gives CSVEDRRSYNEQFF.